These 14 T cell receptor beta chains came from one sample sequenced in a study of T cell repertoires in cytomegalovirus infection. What these receptors recognize is not known. TCRdb re-called the reads through MiXCR, storing one row per CDR3 protein. The profile shows about 180,000 distinct CDR3 sequences, about 20% of them singletons. The sequencing used CD8+ T cells from cultured PBMCs, collected from culture after CMV antigen stimulation. These receptors all stem from a human donor in good health (CMV status not recorded). Some clones in this sample may be carry-over from other donors' samples.

This clonotype was detected a few times. This chain connects TRBV7-9 to TRBJ1-4; 7 bases agree with TRBD1. CDR1 and CDR2 (germline): SEHNR, FQNEAQ (reference sequence). After removal of 5 bases from V and 6 bases from J, the junction contained 9 bases not matched to a gene. The CDR3 consists of 15 residues. The CDR3 sequence is CASSHGQERDEKLFF. In DNA form, the CDR3 reads TGTGCCAGCAGCCATGGACAGGAGAGAGATGAAAAACTGTTTTTT. The variable domain in full, with the rest retrieved from reference TRBV7-9 and TRBJ1-4, is DTGVSQNPRHKITKRGQNVTFRCDPISEHNRLYWYRQTLGQGPEFLTYFQNEAQLEKSRLLSDRFSAERPKGSFSTLEIQRTEQGDSAMYLCASSHGQERDEKLFFGSGTQLSVL.

CDR3 region: CASGVGSFYGYTF. DNA of the CDR3: TGTGCCAGTGGGGTCGGCAGCTTCTATGGCTACACCTTC. This chain uses TRBV19 with TRBJ1-2; no reliable D call. Germline V gene sequence: CDR1 LNHDA, CDR2 SQIVND (reference sequence). V was trimmed by 8 bases and J by 4 bases, leaving 14 bases between them. The CDR3 sequence is 13 residues long.

The table lists this clonotype with a count of one. The chain links TRBV4-2 to TRBJ2-3; 10 bases are a match to TRBD2. The V segment lost 2 bases and the J segment 4 bases; nucleotides outside the gene matches: 12. The germline V gene has CDR1 LGHNA and CDR2 YNFKEQ. The CDR3 is 18 amino acids. The CDR3 nucleotides are TGTGCCAGCAGCCAACCATTCCAGCGGGGGGGCGGCTCAGATACGCAGTATTTT. Translated, it gives CASSQPFQRGGGSDTQYF.

In its sample, this clonotype was seen a few times. The chain links TRBV6-6 to TRBJ2-5; TRBD2 agrees at 12 bases. The CDR3 consists of 15 residues. V gave up 7 bases and J gave up 4 bases; unmatched junction bases: 7. From germline, CDR1 is MNHNY and CDR2 SVGAGI (reference sequence). The DNA for the CDR3 is TGTGCCAGCACCACACTAGCGGGGGGAAGAGAGACCCAGTACTTC. Its translation: CASTTLAGGRETQYF.

This clonotype turned up a few times. This sequence joins TRBV12-3 or TRBV12-4 and TRBJ2-4; a possible D gene is TRBD2 (7 bases). The germline V and J ends were trimmed by 3 bases and 3 bases, with 15 bases remaining between them. The CDR3 runs to 16 residues. Here the CDR3 DNA reads TGTGCCAGCAGTTTTGAGGGGGGGGCAGTCAAAAACATTCAGTACTTC. This sequence encodes CASSFEGGAVKNIQYF.

This clonotype turned up a few times. The rearrangement links TRBV28 to TRBJ1-1; D is undetermined. Looked up from germline, CDR1 is MDHEN and CDR2 is SYDVKM. V was pared by 2 bases and J by 10 bases, with 8 bases between. CDR3 length equals 11 residues. CDR3 region: CASSLPAAAFF. The CDR3 DNA sequence: TGTGCCAGCAGTTTACCAGCCGCAGCTTTCTTT. Looking up the rest from reference TRBV28 and TRBJ1-1 gives the full variable domain: DVKVTQSSRYLVKRTGEKVFLECVQDMDHENMFWYRQDPGLGLRLIYFSYDVKMKEKGDIPEGYSVSREKKERFSLILESASTNQTSMYLCASSLPAAAFFGQGTRLTVV.

The table lists this clonotype with a few counts. The chain uses TRBV7-2 and TRBJ1-3; perhaps TRBD1 as D (6 bases). This CDR3 region has 14 residues. V was trimmed by 3 bases and J by 4 bases, leaving 10 bases between them. Germline lookup yields CDR1 SGHTA and CDR2 FQGNSA. The chain's CDR3 is CASSFGGDGNTIYF. The CDR3 DNA follows: TGTGCCAGCAGCTTTGGGGGCGACGGAAACACCATATATTTT.

The table lists this clonotype with a few counts. J is TRBJ1-1 and V is TRBV12-3 or TRBV12-4, with D unresolved. The V and J ends lost 10 bases and 1 base respectively, with 10 bases between them. The CDR3 consists of 12 residues. The CDR3 loop reads CAILMENTEAFF. Here the CDR3 DNA reads TGTGCCATTCTTATGGAGAACACTGAAGCTTTCTTT.

The table lists this clonotype with a few counts. The chain uses TRBV24-1 and TRBJ2-2; no clear D gene. V was shortened by 9 bases and J by 6 bases, with 16 bases between the two germline ends. CDR1 and CDR2 (germline): KGHDR, SFDVKD. The CDR3 loop spans 14 amino acids. CDR3 protein: CATQAWEGPGELFF. The CDR3 nucleotides are TGTGCCACCCAGGCATGGGAAGGTCCCGGGGAGCTGTTTTTT.

This clonotype was picked up a small number of times. V gene TRBV27 combines with J gene TRBJ1-2; D may be TRBD1 (5 bases). CDR3 size: 15 residues. CDR1 and CDR2 (germline): MNHEY, SMNVEV (reference sequence). V was shortened by 4 bases and J by 8 bases, with 20 bases between the two germline ends. In DNA, the CDR3 is TGTGCCAGCAGTTCAAACCCGGGACTGGTACCCGGCTACACCTTC. Translating gives CASSSNPGLVPGYTF.

This clonotype came up a few times. The chain carries TRBV6-1 and TRBJ2-7; no definite D call. The CDR3 totals 13 residues. The germline CDR1 and CDR2 sequences are MNHNS and SASEGT. With 0 bases removed from V and 2 bases from J, the gap between germline ends came to 5 bases. As DNA, the CDR3 is TGTGCCAGCAGTGAAGCAGGGACCTACGAGCAGTACTTC. Encoded protein: CASSEAGTYEQYF.

The rearrangement joins TRBV5-5 to TRBJ1-5; D unclear. Per the germline V gene, CDR1 is SGHKS and CDR2 is YYEKEE (reference sequence). The V end was cut by 2 bases, the J end by 3 bases, with 6 bases between. The CDR3 loop spans 13 amino acids. This CDR3 reads CASSFTDNQPQHF. In nucleotides, the CDR3 is TGTGCCAGCAGCTTCACAGACAATCAGCCCCAGCATTTT.

The rearrangement joins TRBV28 to TRBJ2-4, with a tentative D call TRBD1 (6 bases). The germline CDR1 and CDR2 sequences are MDHEN and SYDVKM. CDR3 length equals 15 residues. Trimming stripped 1 base from V and 4 bases from J, with 11 bases between. As DNA, the CDR3 is TGTGCCAGCAGTTTATTGGACAGCCTAAAAAACATTCAGTACTTC. It is translated as CASSLLDSLKNIQYF. Using reference TRBV28 and TRBJ2-4 for the parts outside the CDR3, the full variable domain is DVKVTQSSRYLVKRTGEKVFLECVQDMDHENMFWYRQDPGLGLRLIYFSYDVKMKEKGDIPEGYSVSREKKERFSLILESASTNQTSMYLCASSLLDSLKNIQYFGAGTRLSVL.

CDR3 sequence: CASSLIVKQNSPLHF. CDR3 bases: TGTGCCAGCAGCTTAATCGTAAAGCAGAATTCACCCCTCCACTTT. The chain employs TRBV7-3 and TRBJ1-6; no reliable D call. Germline V gene lookup returns CDR1 SGHTA and CDR2 FQGTGA. CDR3 length: 15 amino acids. V lost 1 base and J lost 7, with 11 bases in between.